This is a list of T cell receptor beta chains from one sample in a study of blood T cell repertoires in COVID-19. Libraries were prepared by immunoSEQ multiplex PCR; TCRdb keeps only in-frame clonotypes and omits some of them. This sample has approximately 150,000 clones, with 85% to 90% found just once. Material: peripheral blood. These receptors originate from a man between 50 and 59 years old who had recovered from COVID-19. CDR3s include the opening cysteine and the closing phenylalanine or tryptophan. A D gene is named only where the DNA matches it firmly.

d_call,v_call,j_call,cdr3_nt,cdr3_aa
-,TRBV7-2,TRBJ1-1,TGTGCCAGCAGCTTGAACTGGAACACTGAAGCTTTCTTT,CASSLNWNTEAFF
-,TRBV27,TRBJ2-1,TGTGCCAGCAGACAGTACAATGAGCAGTTCTTC,CASRQYNEQFF
-,TRBV19,TRBJ1-5,TGTGCCAGTAGTACCAGGGCCAATCAGCCCCAGCATTTT,CASSTRANQPQHF
-,TRBV7-6,TRBJ2-1,TGTGCCAGCAGCTTGGGGGGACAGTTTGGGAATGAGCAGTTCTTC,CASSLGGQFGNEQFF
-,TRBV19,TRBJ1-3,TGTGCCAGTAGTGCCGGGACACTTGCTGGAAACACCATATATTTT,CASSAGTLAGNTIYF
TRBD2,TRBV6-1,TRBJ2-5,TGTGCCAGCAGTGAATTGCGGGGGGGCCGAGAGACCCAGTACTTC,CASSELRGGRETQYF
-,TRBV18,TRBJ2-1,TGTGCCAGCTCACCACTTACCCGCGCGACGGGTTCCTACAATGAGCAGTTCTTC,CASSPLTRATGSYNEQFF
-,TRBV6-6,TRBJ2-7,TGTGCCAGCAGCCCTACAGGGATCGAGGGCGAGCAGTACTTC,CASSPTGIEGEQYF
TRBD2,TRBV18,TRBJ2-3,TGTGCCAGCTCACCGGGCGGGGGGGCCGGGCAAGATACGCAGTATTTT,CASSPGGGAGQDTQYF
-,TRBV29-1,TRBJ1-2,TGCAGCGTTGAATACCGGCAGGGGATCGGCTACACCTTC,CSVEYRQGIGYTF
TRBD2,TRBV5-1,TRBJ2-7,TGCGCCAGCAGCTCTCTAGCGGGGTCCTCAGGGGGGCAGTACTTC,CASSSLAGSSGGQYF